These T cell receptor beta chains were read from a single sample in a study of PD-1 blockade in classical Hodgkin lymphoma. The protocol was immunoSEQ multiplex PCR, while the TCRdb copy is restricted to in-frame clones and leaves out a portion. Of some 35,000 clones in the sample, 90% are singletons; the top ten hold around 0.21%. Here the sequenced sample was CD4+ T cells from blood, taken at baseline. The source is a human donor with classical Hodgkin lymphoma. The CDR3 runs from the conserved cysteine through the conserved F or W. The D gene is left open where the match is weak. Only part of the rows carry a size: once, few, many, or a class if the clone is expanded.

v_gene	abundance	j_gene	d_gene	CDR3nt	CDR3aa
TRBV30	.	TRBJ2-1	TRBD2	TGTGCCTGGAGCAAAGGACTAGCGGGAGCGCGTGAGCAGTTCTTC	CAWSKGLAGAREQFF
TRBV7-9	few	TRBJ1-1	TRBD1	TGTGCCAGCAGCGAGTTATGGGACAGGGGGAACACTGAAGCTTTCTTT	CASSELWDRGNTEAFF
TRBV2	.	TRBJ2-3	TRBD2	TGTGCCAGCAGTATGGCGACACAAGGACTAGTAAGAGATACGCAGTATTTT	CASSMATQGLVRDTQYF
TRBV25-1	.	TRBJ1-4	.	TGTGCCAGCAGTGGTCGGAGTGAAAAACTGTTTTTT	CASSGRSEKLFF
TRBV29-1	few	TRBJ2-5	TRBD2	TGCAGCGTCGGACTAGCGGGAGGGCCGGGAGAGACCCAGTACTTC	CSVGLAGGPGETQYF
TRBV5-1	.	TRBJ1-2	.	TGCGCCAGCAGCCGACAGGTTACAGACTATGGCTACACCTTC	CASSRQVTDYGYTF
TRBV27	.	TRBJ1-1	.	TGTGCCAGCAGTTTACTAAGACAGAACACTGAAGCTTTCTTT	CASSLLRQNTEAFF
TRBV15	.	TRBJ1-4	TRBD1	TGTGCCACCAGCAGAAGACAGGGGGACGCTGAAAAACTGTTTTTT	CATSRRQGDAEKLFF
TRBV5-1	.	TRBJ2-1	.	TGCGCCAGCAGCTTGGAGTTGGGAAACATCTACAATGAGCAGTTCTTC	CASSLELGNIYNEQFF
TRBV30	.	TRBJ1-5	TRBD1	TGTGCCTGGAGCCTGACAGGGGGGAATCAGCCCCAGCATTTT	CAWSLTGGNQPQHF
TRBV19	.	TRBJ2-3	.	TGTGCCAGTAGTGCCCTAATATTAGCCCGTCGTAGCACAGATACGCAGTATTTT	CASSALILARRSTDTQYF
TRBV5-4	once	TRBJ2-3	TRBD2	TGTGCCAGCAGCTTTAGCGGGAGGGCCTCCACAGATACGCAGTATTTT	CASSFSGRASTDTQYF
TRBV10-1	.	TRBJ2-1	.	TGCGCCAGCAGTGACGGCCCGTCTTACAATGAGCAGTTCTTC	CASSDGPSYNEQFF
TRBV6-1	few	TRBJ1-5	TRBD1	TGTGCCAGCAGTGAAATAGGACAGGCCAATCAGCCCCAGCATTTT	CASSEIGQANQPQHF
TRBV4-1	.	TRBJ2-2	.	TGCGCCAGCAGGCCCCGGGGGGCAGTAGCCGGGGAGCTGTTTTTT	CASRPRGAVAGELFF
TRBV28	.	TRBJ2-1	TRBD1	TGTGCCAGCAGTTTTTTACAGGGGGGCGTGGGTGAGCAGTTCTTC	CASSFLQGGVGEQFF
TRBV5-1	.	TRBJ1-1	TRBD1	TGCGCCAGCAGCTTGGATGGGACAGGGGTTAACACTGAAGCTTTCTTT	CASSLDGTGVNTEAFF
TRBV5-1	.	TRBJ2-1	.	TGCGCCAGCAGCTTGGTGGGCCTCTCCTACAATGAGCAGTTCTTC	CASSLVGLSYNEQFF
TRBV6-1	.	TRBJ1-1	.	TGTGCCAGCAACGCCCGAGGGGGGGGCAACACTGAAGCTTTCTTT	CASNARGGGNTEAFF
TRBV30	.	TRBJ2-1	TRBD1	TGTGCCTGGTCGACAGGGATGGGAGTTGAGCAGTTCTTC	CAWSTGMGVEQFF
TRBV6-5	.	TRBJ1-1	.	TGTGCCACCACCATCGGCGGGGAAGCTTTCTTT	CATTIGGEAFF
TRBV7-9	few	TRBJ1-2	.	TGTGCCAGCAGCTTTATGAACGGCTATGGCTACACCTTC	CASSFMNGYGYTF
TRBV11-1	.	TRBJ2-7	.	TGTGCCAGCAGCGCTACGGGGGTTGGGGAGCAGTACTTC	CASSATGVGEQYF
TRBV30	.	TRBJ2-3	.	TGTGCCTGCACTAGCACAGATACGCAGTATTTT	CACTSTDTQYF
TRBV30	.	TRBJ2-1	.	TGTGCCTGGAAGGTCTACCAGGATGAGCAGTTCTTC	CAWKVYQDEQFF
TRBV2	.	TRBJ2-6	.	TGTGCCAGCAGTAATTTCGTCGGGGCCAACGTCCTGACTTTC	CASSNFVGANVLTF
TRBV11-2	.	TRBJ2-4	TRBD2	TGTGCCAGCAGCTTAGGCGGGGGGGCGGCCAAAAACATTCAGTACTTC	CASSLGGGAAKNIQYF
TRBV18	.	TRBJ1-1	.	TGTGCCAGCTCACCACTCCAGGGTAGTGGCACTGAAGCTTTCTTT	CASSPLQGSGTEAFF
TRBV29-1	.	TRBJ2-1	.	TGCAGCCTCAAGTCCGGCCCCTACAATGAGCAGTTCTTC	CSLKSGPYNEQFF
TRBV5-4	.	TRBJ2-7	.	TGTGCCAGCAGCTTGGACCACGAGCAGTACTTC	CASSLDHEQYF
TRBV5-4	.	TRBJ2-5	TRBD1	TGTGCCAGCAGCTTTCCGGGACAGGAAGAAGAGACCCAGTACTTC	CASSFPGQEEETQYF
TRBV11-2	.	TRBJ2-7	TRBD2	TGTGCCAGCAGCATACCCGGACTAGCGGGAGGATACGAGCAGTACTTC	CASSIPGLAGGYEQYF
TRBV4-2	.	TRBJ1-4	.	TGTGCCAGCAGCCCCCGCAGGGGCGGAGGAAATGAAAAACTGTTTTTT	CASSPRRGGGNEKLFF
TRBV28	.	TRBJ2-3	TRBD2	TGTGCCAGCAGTTTTTGGACTAGCGGAGAGATAAAAGATACGCAGTATTTT	CASSFWTSGEIKDTQYF
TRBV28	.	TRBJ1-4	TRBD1	TGTGCCAGCAGTCCCCGGGGACAGGGGGATGAAAAACTGTTTTTT	CASSPRGQGDEKLFF
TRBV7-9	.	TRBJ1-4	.	TGTGCCAGCAGCCCCGAAGGGTCAGGCCGGTGGGAAAAACTGTTTTTT	CASSPEGSGRWEKLFF
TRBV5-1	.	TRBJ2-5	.	TGCGCCAGCAGCTCCCAGGGTCTAGAGACCCAGTACTTC	CASSSQGLETQYF
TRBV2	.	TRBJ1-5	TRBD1	TGTGCCAGCAGTGATTCCGGGACAGGGAGACAGCCCCAGCATTTT	CASSDSGTGRQPQHF
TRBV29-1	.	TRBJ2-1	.	TGCAGCGTTCGGGGCAGAACCTACAATGAGCAGTTCTTC	CSVRGRTYNEQFF
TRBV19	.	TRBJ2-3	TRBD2	TGTGCCAGTAGTATAGGACTAGCCAACACAGATACGCAGTATTTT	CASSIGLANTDTQYF
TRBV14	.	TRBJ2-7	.	TGTGCCAGCAGCCAAGATCTTGGTCGGGGGATCTCCTACGAGCAGTACTTC	CASSQDLGRGISYEQYF
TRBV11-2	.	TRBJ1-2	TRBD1	TGTGCCAGCAGACGGGACAGGGGGTATGGCTACACCTTC	CASRRDRGYGYTF
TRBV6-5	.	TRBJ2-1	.	TGTGCCAGCAGTTACCCCCCCTACAATGAGCAGTTCTTC	CASSYPPYNEQFF
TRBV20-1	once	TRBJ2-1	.	TGCAGTGCTACCCCAAAAAATGAGCAGTTCTTC	CSATPKNEQFF
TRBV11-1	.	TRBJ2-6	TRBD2	TGTGCCAGCAGCTTAGGTGGTCGGGGGGGACGGGCCAACGTCCTGACTTTC	CASSLGGRGGRANVLTF
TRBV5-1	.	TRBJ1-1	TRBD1	TGCGCCAGCAGCTTGGTTACAGGGGCCCTGAACACTGAAGCTTTCTTT	CASSLVTGALNTEAFF
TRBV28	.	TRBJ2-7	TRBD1	TGTGCCAGCAGTTTATCCTCGGACACTCTTAGGTGGGCAGGGGGCGCCTACGAGCAGTACTTC	CASSLSSDTLRWAGGAYEQYF